This T cell receptor beta chain was profiled in a study of blood T cell repertoires in COVID-19. At the level of the study: The United States, Italy and Spain supplied acute and convalescent COVID-19 samples.

Only in-frame clones appear in the TCRdb table, and some are missing; sequencing was by immunoSEQ multiplex PCR. The data contain 180,000 or so clones, roughly 87% of them singletons. CDR1 is MGHRA and CDR2 is YSYEKL in the germline V gene. V lost 1 base to trimming and J lost 7 bases, with 17 bases between them. This CDR3 contains 16 residues. The specimen was PBMCs or T cells enriched from blood (not recorded which). This sequence originates from a human donor with acute COVID-19. The donor label of this sample is uncertain. V gene TRBV4-1 combines with J gene TRBJ1-5; D gene unclear. Here the CDR3 DNA reads TGCGCCAGCAGCCAAGTATGGACTCGTGGGAGGCAGCCCCAGCATTTT. This translates into CASSQVWTRGRQPQHF.